The table lists the clone carrying this T cell receptor beta chain with a few counts. Its antigen is unidentified. V dropped 2 bases and J dropped 5; count of bases not matched to a gene: 5. The CDR3 loop spans 14 amino acids. Germline lookup yields CDR1 KGHSH and CDR2 LQKENI. TCRdb processed the RT-PCR reads anew with MiXCR; each CDR3 protein has one entry. The table lists some 640,000 distinct CDR3 sequences, about 14% of them singletons. These data come from a study of response to subunit inactivated influenza vaccine. Points from the study as a whole: With each seasonal influenza vaccination, the authors suggested, few new T cells are recruited.

Specimen: PBMCs from blood, collected 14 to 15 days before vaccination. The V and J genes are TRBV18 and TRBJ2-5; 7 bases line up with TRBD2. The source of this sequence is a man aged 45-65 years who received an inactivated influenza vaccine. CDR3 sequence: CASSPTSDGETQYF. The CDR3 nucleotides are TGTGCCAGCTCACCAACTAGCGATGGGGAGACCCAGTACTTC. Full variable domain (remainder filled in from reference TRBV18 and TRBJ2-5): NAGVMQNPRHLVRRRGQEARLRCSPMKGHSHVYWYRQLPEEGLKFMVYLQKENIIDESGMPKERFSAEFPKEGPSILRIQQVVRGDSAAYFCASSPTSDGETQYFGPGTRLLVL.